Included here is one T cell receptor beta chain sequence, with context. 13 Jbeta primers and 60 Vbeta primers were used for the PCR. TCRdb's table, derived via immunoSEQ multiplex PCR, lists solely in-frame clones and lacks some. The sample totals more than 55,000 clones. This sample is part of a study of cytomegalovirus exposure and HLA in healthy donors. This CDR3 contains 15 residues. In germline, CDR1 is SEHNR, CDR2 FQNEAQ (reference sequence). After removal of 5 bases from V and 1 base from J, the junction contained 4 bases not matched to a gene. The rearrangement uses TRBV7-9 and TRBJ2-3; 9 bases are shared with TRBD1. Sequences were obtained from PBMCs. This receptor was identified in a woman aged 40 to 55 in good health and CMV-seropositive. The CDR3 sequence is CASSPDRGGTDTQYF. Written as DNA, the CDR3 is TGTGCCAGCAGCCCGGACAGGGGTGGCACAGATACGCAGTATTTT.